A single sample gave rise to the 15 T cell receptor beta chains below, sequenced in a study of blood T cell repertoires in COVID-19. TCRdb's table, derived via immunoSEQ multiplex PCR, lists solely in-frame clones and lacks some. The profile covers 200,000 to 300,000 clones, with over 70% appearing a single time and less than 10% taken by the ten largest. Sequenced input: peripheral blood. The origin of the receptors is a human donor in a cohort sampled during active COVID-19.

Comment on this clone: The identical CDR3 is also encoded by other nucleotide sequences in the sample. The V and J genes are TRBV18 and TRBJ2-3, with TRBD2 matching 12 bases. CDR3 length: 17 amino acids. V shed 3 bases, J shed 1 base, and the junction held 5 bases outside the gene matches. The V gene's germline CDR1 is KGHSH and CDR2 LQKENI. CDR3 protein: CASSPRLAGGRTDTQYF. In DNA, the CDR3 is TGTGCCAGCTCACCCCGGCTAGCGGGGGGGCGCACAGATACGCAGTATTTT.

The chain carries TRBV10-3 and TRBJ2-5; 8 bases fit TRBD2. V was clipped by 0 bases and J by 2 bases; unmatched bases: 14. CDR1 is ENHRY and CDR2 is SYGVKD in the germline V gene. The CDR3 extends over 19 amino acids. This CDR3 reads CAISESVAGTGKGQETQYF. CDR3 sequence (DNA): TGTGCCATCAGTGAGTCAGTAGCGGGAACTGGGAAGGGACAAGAGACCCAGTACTTC.

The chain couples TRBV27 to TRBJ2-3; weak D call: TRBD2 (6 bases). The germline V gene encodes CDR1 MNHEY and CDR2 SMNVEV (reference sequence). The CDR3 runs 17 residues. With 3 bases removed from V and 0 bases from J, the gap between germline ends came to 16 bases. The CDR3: CASSLRNSGTSTDTQYF. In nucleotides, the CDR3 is TGTGCCAGCAGTTTGAGGAATTCGGGGACTAGCACAGATACGCAGTATTTT.

The CDR3 DNA reads TGTGCCAGCAGTTACTCAAATCCCGGGACTACCTCGAAGACCCAGTACTTC. This sequence encodes CASSYSNPGTTSKTQYF. This rearrangement joins TRBV6-2 or TRBV6-3 to TRBJ2-5; 7 bases align to TRBD2. The trim removed 0 bases at V and 6 bases at J, leaving 13 bases unmatched. The CDR3 is made up of 17 amino acids. Germline CDR1 and CDR2: MNHEY and SVGEGT.

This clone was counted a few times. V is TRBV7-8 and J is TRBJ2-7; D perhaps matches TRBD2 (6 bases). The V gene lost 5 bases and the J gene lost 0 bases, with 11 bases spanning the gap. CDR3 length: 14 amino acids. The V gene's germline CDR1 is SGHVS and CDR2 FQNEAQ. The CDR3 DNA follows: TGTGCCAGCAGCGAGGCGGGGAGCTCCTACGAGCAGTACTTC. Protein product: CASSEAGSSYEQYF.

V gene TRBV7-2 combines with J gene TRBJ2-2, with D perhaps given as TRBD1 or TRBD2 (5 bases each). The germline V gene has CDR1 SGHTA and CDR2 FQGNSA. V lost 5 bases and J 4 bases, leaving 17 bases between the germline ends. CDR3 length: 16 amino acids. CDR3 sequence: CASSLGAGRSTGELFF. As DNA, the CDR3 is TGTGCCAGCAGCCTAGGGGCGGGCCGGTCCACCGGGGAGCTGTTTTTT.

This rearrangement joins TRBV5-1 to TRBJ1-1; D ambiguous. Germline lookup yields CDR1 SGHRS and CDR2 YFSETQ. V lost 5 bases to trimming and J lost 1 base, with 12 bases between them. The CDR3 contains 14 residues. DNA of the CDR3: TGCGCCAGCAGTCAAGACACAGCGAACACTGAAGCTTTCTTT. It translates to CASSQDTANTEAFF.

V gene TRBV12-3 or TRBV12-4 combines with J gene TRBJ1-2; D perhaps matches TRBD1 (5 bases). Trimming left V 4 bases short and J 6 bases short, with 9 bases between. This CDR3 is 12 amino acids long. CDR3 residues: CASSWGRDGYTF. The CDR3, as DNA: TGTGCCAGCAGTTGGGGCCGGGATGGCTACACCTTC.

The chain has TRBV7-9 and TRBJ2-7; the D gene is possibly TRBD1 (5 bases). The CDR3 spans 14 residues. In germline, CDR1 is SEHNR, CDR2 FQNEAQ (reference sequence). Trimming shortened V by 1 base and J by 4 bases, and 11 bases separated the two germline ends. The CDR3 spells CASSLERGSYEQYF. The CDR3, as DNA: TGTGCCAGCAGCTTAGAAAGGGGAAGTTACGAGCAGTACTTC.

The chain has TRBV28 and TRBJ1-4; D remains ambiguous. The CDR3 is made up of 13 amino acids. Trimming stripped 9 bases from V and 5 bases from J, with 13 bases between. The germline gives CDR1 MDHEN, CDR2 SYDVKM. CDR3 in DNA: TGTGCCAGTGTTCGTACCAGGAATGAAAAACTGTTTTTT. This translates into CASVRTRNEKLFF.

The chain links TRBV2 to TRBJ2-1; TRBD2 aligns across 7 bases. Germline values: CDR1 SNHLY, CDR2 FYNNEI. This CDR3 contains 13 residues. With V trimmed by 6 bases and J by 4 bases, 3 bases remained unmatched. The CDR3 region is CASRLAAYNEQFF. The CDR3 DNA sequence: TGTGCCAGCAGGCTAGCGGCATACAATGAGCAGTTCTTC.

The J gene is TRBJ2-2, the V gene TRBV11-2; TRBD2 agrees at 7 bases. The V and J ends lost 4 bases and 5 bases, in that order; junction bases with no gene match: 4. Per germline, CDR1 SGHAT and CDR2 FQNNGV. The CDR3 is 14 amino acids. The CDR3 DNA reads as TGTGCCAGCAGCTCCCTGGGAGGGACCGGGGAGCTGTTTTTT. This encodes CASSSLGGTGELFF. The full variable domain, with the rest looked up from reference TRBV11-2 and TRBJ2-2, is EAGVAQSPRYKIIEKRQSVAFWCNPISGHATLYWYQQILGQGPKLLIQFQNNGVVDDSQLPKDRFSAERLKGVDSTLKIQPAKLEDSAVYLCASSSLGGTGELFFGEGSRLTVL.

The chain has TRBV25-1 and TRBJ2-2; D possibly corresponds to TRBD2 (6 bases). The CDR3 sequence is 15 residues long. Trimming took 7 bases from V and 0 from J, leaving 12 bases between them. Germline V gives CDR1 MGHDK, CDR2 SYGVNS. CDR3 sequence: CASTMAGSNTGELFF. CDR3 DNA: TGTGCCAGCACAATGGCGGGGTCGAACACCGGGGAGCTGTTTTTT. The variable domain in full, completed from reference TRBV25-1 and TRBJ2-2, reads EADIYQTPRYLVIGTGKKITLECSQTMGHDKMYWYQQDPGMELHLIHYSYGVNSTEKGDLSSESTVSRIRTEHFPLTLESARPSHTSQYLCASTMAGSNTGELFFGEGSRLTVL.

The CDR3 DNA reads as TGTGCCAGCAGCTTATGGCGGGAGGGACCCGCTCACTTAACCTACAATGAGCAGTTCTTC. This gives the protein CASSLWREGPAHLTYNEQFF. The rearrangement links TRBV7-3 to TRBJ2-1, with 9 bases aligning to TRBD2. The CDR3 totals 20 residues. Germline loops: CDR1 SGHTA, CDR2 FQGTGA. V lost 2 bases to trimming and J lost 2 bases; unmatched junction nucleotides: 16.

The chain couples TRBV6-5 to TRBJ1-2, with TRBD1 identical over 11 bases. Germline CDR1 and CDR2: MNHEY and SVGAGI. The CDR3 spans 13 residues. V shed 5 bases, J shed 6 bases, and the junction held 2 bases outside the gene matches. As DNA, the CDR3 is TGTGCCAGCAGTAGGGACAGGGGGGATGGCTACACCTTC. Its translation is CASSRDRGDGYTF.